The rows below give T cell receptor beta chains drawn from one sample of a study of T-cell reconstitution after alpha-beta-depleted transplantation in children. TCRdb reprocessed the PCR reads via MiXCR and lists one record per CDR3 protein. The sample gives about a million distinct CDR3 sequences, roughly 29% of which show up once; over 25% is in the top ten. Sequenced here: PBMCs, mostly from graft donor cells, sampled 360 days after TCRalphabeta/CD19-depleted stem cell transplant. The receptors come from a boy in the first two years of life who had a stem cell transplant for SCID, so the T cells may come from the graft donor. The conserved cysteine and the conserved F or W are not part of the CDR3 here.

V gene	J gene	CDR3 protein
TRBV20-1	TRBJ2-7	SAAILAGLYEQY
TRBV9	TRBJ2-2	ASSPTGTENTGELF
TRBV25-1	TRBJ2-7	ASRDGADLFEQY
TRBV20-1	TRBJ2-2	SARVGRPNTGELF
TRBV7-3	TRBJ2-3	ASSLTRDFTDTQY
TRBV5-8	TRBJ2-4	ASSLYSAGAKNIQY
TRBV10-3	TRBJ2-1	AISERDNEQF
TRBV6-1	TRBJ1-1	ASRAPGGNTEAF
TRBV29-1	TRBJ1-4	SVKGLNEKLF
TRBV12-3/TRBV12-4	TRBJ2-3	ASSRRGVGTDTQY
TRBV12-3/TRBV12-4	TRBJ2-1	ASSRGGTSGVRYNEQF
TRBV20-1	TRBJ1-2	SAKGGTGGWNYGYT
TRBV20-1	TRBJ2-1	SATGTGIGNEQF
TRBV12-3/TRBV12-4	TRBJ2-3	ASSSFGTGILTDTQY
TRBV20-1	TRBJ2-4	SASPSGRVAKNIQY
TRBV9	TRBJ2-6	ASSVGQPGANVLT
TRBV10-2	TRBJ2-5	ASSGSVGRSETQY
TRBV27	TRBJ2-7	ASSQQGVSYEQY
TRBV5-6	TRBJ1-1	ASSPLDRATEAF
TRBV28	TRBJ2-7	ASSFLTGPQY
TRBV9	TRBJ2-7	ASSVDHRAYEQY
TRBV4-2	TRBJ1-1	ASSVSRMNTEAF
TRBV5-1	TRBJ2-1	ASSPTILNEQF
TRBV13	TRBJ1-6	ASSLVGRPLH
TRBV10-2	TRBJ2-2	ASRIWTNTGELF